This T cell receptor (beta chain) appears in the sequencing data of a study of shared clonotypes between healthy human individuals. Sequencing was at deep level. Libraries were prepared by immunoSEQ multiplex PCR; TCRdb keeps only in-frame clonotypes and omits some of them. The table has about 2.3 million clones, approximately 95% seen once; the top ten hold 0.35% to 0.45%. This CDR3 has 13 residues. Germline CDR1 MNHEY, CDR2 SVGAGI. Trimming took 1 base from V and 6 from J, leaving 9 bases between them. The TCR sequence derives from a man between 18 and 29 years old in good health. Some clones in this sample may be carry-over from other donors' samples. The chain is built from TRBV6-5 and TRBJ1-1, with D maybe TRBD1 (6 bases). The sequenced sample was naive CD4+ T cells from PBMCs. As for subset: CD45RA+ positively selected. CDR3 sequence: CASSYYRDSEAFF. The CDR3 DNA follows: TGTGCCAGCAGTTACTACAGGGACTCTGAAGCTTTCTTT.